The rows below give T cell receptor beta chains drawn from one sample of a study of STAT5B mutations in CD4+ large granular lymphocyte leukemia. Produced via immunoSEQ multiplex PCR; TCRdb's table is partial and in-frame only. The sample includes 31,000 or so clones, roughly three quarters of them seen just once. The sequenced sample consisted of CD4+ T cells from blood buffy coats. Receptors were obtained from a human donor in good health. CDR3s include the opening cysteine and the closing phenylalanine or tryptophan. The D gene is left open where the match is weak. Not all rows give a size; the values are once, few, many and, for expanded clones, a class.

J: TRBJ2-2; size: .; D: .; V: TRBV7-2; DNA: TGTGCCAGCAGCCAGACAGCCGGGGAGCTGTTTTTT; CDR3: CASSQTAGELFF
J: TRBJ1-2; size: .; D: TRBD1; V: TRBV7-9; DNA: TGTGCCAGCAGCTTAGAACAGGGGTTTAACTATGGCTACACCTTC; CDR3: CASSLEQGFNYGYTF
J: TRBJ2-5; size: .; D: TRBD1; V: TRBV4-3; DNA: TGCGCCAGCAGCCGACAACACCCGGGACAGGGGGCGGGGGAGACCCAGTACTTC; CDR3: CASSRQHPGQGAGETQYF
J: TRBJ2-2; size: .; D: .; V: TRBV5-1; DNA: TGCGCCAGCAGCTCAGCGATATTTAACACCGGGGAGCTGTTTTTT; CDR3: CASSSAIFNTGELFF
J: TRBJ2-7; size: .; D: .; V: TRBV4-2; DNA: TGTGCCAGCAGCCAAGTGGGGCAGAGCTCCTACGAGCAGTACTTC; CDR3: CASSQVGQSSYEQYF
J: TRBJ2-3; size: few; D: .; V: TRBV9; DNA: TGTGCCAGCAGCGCGGAGGGGGGCACAGATACGCAGTATTTT; CDR3: CASSAEGGTDTQYF
J: TRBJ1-2; size: .; D: .; V: TRBV6-1; DNA: TGTGCCAGCAGTGAACTGGGGCAGGGGAACTATGGCTACACCTTC; CDR3: CASSELGQGNYGYTF
J: TRBJ1-2; size: .; D: .; V: TRBV5-6; DNA: TGTGCCAGCAGCGCAGGGAGGGGAAACTATGGCTACACCTTC; CDR3: CASSAGRGNYGYTF
J: TRBJ1-3; size: .; D: .; V: TRBV10-3; DNA: TGTGCCATCTCTAACGGACCTGGAAACACCATATATTTT; CDR3: CAISNGPGNTIYF
J: TRBJ2-2; size: .; D: .; V: TRBV2; DNA: TGTGCCAGCAGGGGGATAGTCACCGGGGAGCTGTTTTTT; CDR3: CASRGIVTGELFF
J: TRBJ2-2; size: .; D: TRBD2; V: TRBV7-6; DNA: TGTGCCAGCAGCTTAGGGCTAACTAGCGGGAGCTACACCGGGGAGCTGTTTTTT; CDR3: CASSLGLTSGSYTGELFF
J: TRBJ2-7; size: once; D: TRBD2; V: TRBV13; DNA: TGTGCCAGCAGCTTAGGGAGCGGGAGGAGTTACGAGCAGTACTTC; CDR3: CASSLGSGRSYEQYF
J: TRBJ1-3; size: .; D: .; V: TRBV9; DNA: TGTGCCAGCAGCGAGGACGGGCGCGGAAACACCATATATTTT; CDR3: CASSEDGRGNTIYF
J: TRBJ1-1; size: .; D: .; V: TRBV19; DNA: TGTGCCAGTAGATCAGGGGCGATGAACACTGAAGCTTTCTTT; CDR3: CASRSGAMNTEAFF
J: TRBJ2-5; size: .; D: .; V: TRBV18; DNA: TGTGCCAGCTCACCGGGGATTACAGGTGTGGGAGAGACCCAGTACTTC; CDR3: CASSPGITGVGETQYF
J: TRBJ2-7; size: .; D: .; V: TRBV7-2; DNA: TGTGCCAGCACCAAAGAGGCGGGTTACGAGCAGTACTTC; CDR3: CASTKEAGYEQYF
J: TRBJ2-6; size: .; D: .; V: TRBV18; DNA: TGTGCCAGCTCGAGGGACCTTTCTGGGGCCAACGTCCTGACTTTC; CDR3: CASSRDLSGANVLTF
J: TRBJ2-7; size: .; D: .; V: TRBV29-1; DNA: TGCAGCGTTGCGACGGACGGGACCTACGAGCAGTACTTC; CDR3: CSVATDGTYEQYF
J: TRBJ2-5; size: .; D: TRBD1; V: TRBV6-4; DNA: TGTGCCAGCAAAGGAAACAGGGGGAATTCCCAAGAGACCCAGTACTTC; CDR3: CASKGNRGNSQETQYF
J: TRBJ2-7; size: .; D: TRBD2; V: TRBV7-2; DNA: TGTGCCAGCAGCTTAGGGGGCGGAGCGGGAGTCCCCTACGAGCAGTACTTC; CDR3: CASSLGGGAGVPYEQYF
J: TRBJ2-5; size: .; D: TRBD2; V: TRBV5-1; DNA: TGCGCCAGCAGCAAGGGAAGCGGGGGGGCCCAAGAGACCCAGTACTTC; CDR3: CASSKGSGGAQETQYF
J: TRBJ1-3; size: once; D: .; V: TRBV6-5; DNA: TGTGCCAGCAGTTACTCGGTGGCAGGGGGAAACACCATATATTTT; CDR3: CASSYSVAGGNTIYF
J: TRBJ1-6; size: once; D: .; V: TRBV7-2; DNA: TGTGCCAGCAGTTCTCGGGGGTCCTATAATTCACCCCTCCACTTT; CDR3: CASSSRGSYNSPLHF
J: TRBJ2-5; size: .; D: TRBD1; V: TRBV28; DNA: TGTGCCAGCAGTTTAAGGGGGACAGGTCCGGAGACCCAGTACTTC; CDR3: CASSLRGTGPETQYF
J: TRBJ2-3; size: .; D: TRBD2; V: TRBV2; DNA: TGTGCCAGCAGTGAAGCAAGGACTAGCAAGAGTGGTACGCAGTATTTT; CDR3: CASSEARTSKSGTQYF
J: TRBJ1-5; size: .; D: .; V: TRBV28; DNA: TGTGCCAGCACGGTTAGCAATCAGCCCCAGCATTTT; CDR3: CASTVSNQPQHF
J: TRBJ2-2; size: .; D: TRBD1; V: TRBV7-9; DNA: TGTGCCAGCAGCTTAAGGACAGGCCCTGCCGGGGAGCTGTTTTTT; CDR3: CASSLRTGPAGELFF
J: TRBJ2-1; size: .; D: .; V: TRBV2; DNA: TGTGCCAGCAGTGAAGGCGGCTTCGGTAGTGATGAGCAGTTCTTC; CDR3: CASSEGGFGSDEQFF
J: TRBJ2-3; size: .; D: TRBD2; V: TRBV5-1; DNA: TGCGCCAGCAGCGCGGGACTAGCGGGGATCACAGATACGCAGTATTTT; CDR3: CASSAGLAGITDTQYF
J: TRBJ2-2; size: few; D: .; V: TRBV18; DNA: TGTGCCAGCTCAGTAGGCCCTTCGAACACCGGGGAGCTGTTTTTT; CDR3: CASSVGPSNTGELFF
J: TRBJ2-7; size: once; D: .; V: TRBV18; DNA: TGTGCCAGCTCACCAGCGTCCTACGAGCAGTACTTC; CDR3: CASSPASYEQYF
J: TRBJ1-5; size: .; D: .; V: TRBV28; DNA: TGTGCCACCCAGTATGGGGGCGGGGGTAGCAATCAGCCCCAGCATTTT; CDR3: CATQYGGGGSNQPQHF
J: TRBJ2-3; size: .; D: .; V: TRBV18; DNA: TGTGCCAGCTTCGGACTGGGGGGCGAGAAGGGTACGCAGTATTTT; CDR3: CASFGLGGEKGTQYF
J: TRBJ1-4; size: once; D: TRBD1; V: TRBV6-5; DNA: TGTGCCAGCAGTTGGGACAGGGGGCAAGAAAAACTGTTTTTT; CDR3: CASSWDRGQEKLFF
J: TRBJ2-3; size: once; D: TRBD2; V: TRBV9; DNA: TGTGCCAGCAGCGTGACCGGGACTACCTACACAGATACGCAGTATTTT; CDR3: CASSVTGTTYTDTQYF
J: TRBJ2-1; size: .; D: .; V: TRBV2; DNA: TGTGCCACCTTACCGGGACTTCCCTACAATGAGCAGTTCTTC; CDR3: CATLPGLPYNEQFF
J: TRBJ1-3; size: once; D: .; V: TRBV10-3; DNA: TGTGCCATCAGTGAGCTTAGCGGCTTCTCTGGAAACACCATATATTTT; CDR3: CAISELSGFSGNTIYF
J: TRBJ2-7; size: .; D: .; V: TRBV2; DNA: TGTGCCAGCACCGAACCGGGCCATTCCTACGAGCAGTACTTC; CDR3: CASTEPGHSYEQYF
J: TRBJ2-5; size: .; D: TRBD2; V: TRBV7-2; DNA: TGTGCCAGCAGCATAGGTAGCGGGGATCAAGAGACCCAGTACTTC; CDR3: CASSIGSGDQETQYF
J: TRBJ2-5; size: .; D: TRBD1; V: TRBV9; DNA: TGTGCCAGCAGCTCAGGGGCCAGGGGGTCTGAGACCCAGTACTTC; CDR3: CASSSGARGSETQYF
J: TRBJ1-6; size: few; D: .; V: TRBV6-1; DNA: TGTGCCAGCAGTGAAGCGGCTAAAGCACCCCTCCACTTT; CDR3: CASSEAAKAPLHF
J: TRBJ2-1; size: .; D: .; V: TRBV30; DNA: TGTGCCTGGAGGGAGATCGGCAATGAGCAGTTCTTC; CDR3: CAWREIGNEQFF
J: TRBJ2-7; size: .; D: TRBD1; V: TRBV10-3; DNA: TGTGCCATCAGTGAGCCCAGGGGGAACGGGGACGAGCAGTACTTC; CDR3: CAISEPRGNGDEQYF
J: TRBJ2-1; size: .; D: TRBD2; V: TRBV7-2; DNA: TGTGCCAGCAGCTCCCCCGGGACTAGCGGGGCCTACAATGAGCAGTTCTTC; CDR3: CASSSPGTSGAYNEQFF
J: TRBJ1-2; size: .; D: .; V: TRBV6-6; DNA: TGTGCCAGCAGATCGTGGGACATAAACTATGGCTACACCTTC; CDR3: CASRSWDINYGYTF
J: TRBJ1-1; size: few; D: TRBD1; V: TRBV5-1; DNA: TGCGCCAGCAGCTGGCAGGGGACAGGGAACACTGAAGCTTTCTTT; CDR3: CASSWQGTGNTEAFF
J: TRBJ1-1; size: .; D: TRBD1; V: TRBV7-9; DNA: TGTGCCAGCAGCTTAGGCGGGACAGGTGAAACTGAAGCTTTCTTT; CDR3: CASSLGGTGETEAFF